Listed below are T cell receptor beta chains from one sample, sequenced in a study of cytomegalovirus exposure and HLA in healthy donors. Sequenced by immunoSEQ multiplex PCR; TCRdb stores in-frame clones only, minus some. The sample holds approximately 150,000 clones, around 85% seen once. Specimen: PBMCs. The receptor set was obtained from a male donor in good health and CMV-seronegative. Each CDR3 is given with its conserved first and last residue. The D gene is left open where the match is weak. A clone size is listed for some rows: how often the clone was seen (once, few, many), or a class if it is expanded.

clone_size j_call d_call v_call cdr3_nt cdr3_aa
once TRBJ2-7 . TRBV5-1 TGCGCCAGCAGCCCGGGGAGGCGAATCATTGGAGCGTTCAACGAGCAGTACTTC CASSPGRRIIGAFNEQYF
. TRBJ2-2 . TRBV5-1 TGCGCCAGCAGCTTGTTTTCTAACGGGGAGCTGTTTTTT CASSLFSNGELFF
. TRBJ1-5 . TRBV5-4 TGTGCCAGCAGCGGAGATCCTTATAGCAATCAGCCCCAGCATTTT CASSGDPYSNQPQHF
. TRBJ1-2 TRBD1 TRBV6-5 TGTGCCAGCAGTTACTCGCTCAGGGGGGATGGCTACACCTTC CASSYSLRGDGYTF
. TRBJ1-1 . TRBV19 TGTGCCGTGGGCGTTGAAGCTTTCTTT CAVGVEAFF
few TRBJ2-7 TRBD1 TRBV29-1 TGCAGCGTTCGGACCGGGACAGTCTCCTACGAGCAGTACTTC CSVRTGTVSYEQYF
. TRBJ1-1 . TRBV27 TGTGCCAGCAGTCTGACGGGGGTTACGTCGAACACTGAAGCTTTCTTT CASSLTGVTSNTEAFF
. TRBJ2-7 . TRBV15 TGTGCCACCAGCAGAGATGGTAGAGGAGACTACGAGCAGTACTTC CATSRDGRGDYEQYF
. TRBJ2-1 TRBD1 TRBV5-1 TGCGCCAGCAAGACGACAGGGAACTACAATGAGCAGTTCTTC CASKTTGNYNEQFF
. TRBJ1-1 . TRBV5-1 TGCGCCAGCAGCGGAGGATACACTGAAGCTTTCTTT CASSGGYTEAFF
. TRBJ1-3 . TRBV6-5 TGTGCCAGCAGGCACAGCTCTGGAAACACCATATATTTT CASRHSSGNTIYF
once TRBJ1-5 TRBD1 TRBV15 TGTGCCACCAGCGGATGGCAGGGGGCAGTGAATCAGCCCCAGCATTTT CATSGWQGAVNQPQHF
few TRBJ1-1 TRBD1 TRBV20-1 TGCAGTGCTCAGGGGGAGGTTGAAGCTTTCTTT CSAQGEVEAFF
few TRBJ2-3 . TRBV6-1 TGTGCCAGCAGTGGTGGGCGGGATCCCAGCACAGATACGCAGTATTTT CASSGGRDPSTDTQYF
few TRBJ2-7 . TRBV7-9 TGTGCCAGCAGCTTAGGGGACACCTCCACCGAGCAGTACTTC CASSLGDTSTEQYF
. TRBJ1-2 TRBD1 TRBV5-5 TGTGCCAGCAGCTTGATAGGACAGGGGCGACCAAACTATGGCTACACCTTC CASSLIGQGRPNYGYTF
. TRBJ1-1 TRBD1 TRBV18 TGTGCCAGCTCACCACCGGGACAGGGATCAGAAGCTTTCTTT CASSPPGQGSEAFF
. TRBJ2-3 . TRBV19 TGTGCCAGTAGTATCCTATCGGGCAGGGCTTTACCAGATACGCAGTATTTT CASSILSGRALPDTQYF
. TRBJ2-2 TRBD1 TRBV10-3 TGTGCCATCAGTAGACAGGGGGCGAACACCGGGGAGCTGTTTTTT CAISRQGANTGELFF
once TRBJ2-7 . TRBV6-1 TGTGCCAGCAGTGTACAGGGTGGGTTGGGAGAGCAGTACTTC CASSVQGGLGEQYF
few TRBJ1-1 . TRBV19 TGTGCCAGTAGTATGAGACAGCCAAACACTGAAGCTTTCTTT CASSMRQPNTEAFF
. TRBJ1-2 . TRBV6-5 TGTGCCAGCAGTTACGGTGGGGGGTTAGGCTATGGCTACACCTTC CASSYGGGLGYGYTF
. TRBJ2-5 . TRBV2 TGTGCCAGCAGATTGGGAGTAGAAGAGACCCAGTACTTC CASRLGVEETQYF
. TRBJ1-4 . TRBV7-9 TGTGCCAGCAGTTTCGGGACACTAGCAACTAATGAAAAACTGTTTTTT CASSFGTLATNEKLFF
. TRBJ2-7 TRBD1 TRBV29-1 TGCAGCGTTGGACCGGGACAGGGAGGCGAGCAGTACTTC CSVGPGQGGEQYF
. TRBJ1-6 TRBD1 TRBV10-3 TGTGCCATCAGTGACGGGACAGGAGATAATTCACCCCTCCACTTT CAISDGTGDNSPLHF
. TRBJ2-1 . TRBV18 TGTGCCAGCTCACCCCCCGTTCGGGGTGAGCAGTTCTTC CASSPPVRGEQFF
. TRBJ2-5 TRBD1 TRBV7-2 TGTGCCAGCAGCAGACAGGGAAAACTCAACCAAGAGACCCAGTACTTC CASSRQGKLNQETQYF
. TRBJ1-2 TRBD1 TRBV7-9 TGTGCCAGCAGCCTACCGGGACAGGGGGACTATGGCTACACCTTC CASSLPGQGDYGYTF
. TRBJ2-1 . TRBV5-1 TGCGCCAGCACCTCGGGTTACCAACTCAATGAGCAGTTCTTC CASTSGYQLNEQFF
once TRBJ1-6 . TRBV5-1 TGCGCCAGCAGCTTGAGGGCAGGGGATAATTCACCCCTCCACTTT CASSLRAGDNSPLHF
few TRBJ2-1 . TRBV6-6 TGTGCCAGCAGTTACCCCTCGGGGGACAATGAGCAGTTCTTC CASSYPSGDNEQFF
. TRBJ1-1 . TRBV20-1 TGCAGTGCTAGAAGGGAGGTTGCGGCTTTCTTT CSARREVAAFF
. TRBJ1-2 . TRBV19 TGTGCCAGTAGTTTCGGCGGGGTCATGACCGGGCAGGGCTACACCTTC CASSFGGVMTGQGYTF
few TRBJ1-2 TRBD1 TRBV6-5 TGTGCCAGCAGAAAGGGACAGCAGAACTATGGCTACACCTTC CASRKGQQNYGYTF
. TRBJ1-5 . TRBV11-3 TGTGCCAGCAGCCATTCGTTATGGACACTATATAGCAATCAGCCCCAGCATTTT CASSHSLWTLYSNQPQHF
. TRBJ1-1 TRBD1 TRBV29-1 TGCAGCGTAATGACAGGGGGGGTGAACACTGAAGCTTTCTTT CSVMTGGVNTEAFF
. TRBJ1-4 . TRBV6-6 TGTGCGGCGGGAACTAATGAAAAACTGTTTTTT CAAGTNEKLFF
. TRBJ1-1 . TRBV2 TGTGCCAGCATAGGGGGGGCCACTGAAGCTTTCTTT CASIGGATEAFF
once TRBJ1-3 . TRBV5-1 TGCGCCAGCAGCCAAACGACAGGTGGAAACACCATATATTTT CASSQTTGGNTIYF
once TRBJ1-6 TRBD1 TRBV15 TGTGCCACCAGCATAGGGACAGGCTATAATTCACCCCTCCACTTT CATSIGTGYNSPLHF
. TRBJ1-3 . TRBV7-9 TGTTCCAGCAGCTTTCAGAACACGCCTGGAAACACCATATATTTT CSSSFQNTPGNTIYF
. TRBJ2-3 TRBD2 TRBV6-5 TGTGCCAGCAGTTACGCGGGGGGCAAAGATACGCAGTATTTT CASSYAGGKDTQYF
. TRBJ1-2 TRBD1 TRBV28 TGTGCCAGCAGTAGGACAGGGGGCTCTGGCTACACCTTC CASSRTGGSGYTF
. TRBJ2-1 . TRBV18 TGTGCCAGCTCTAAATTTGTAGAGACAGAGCAGTTCTTC CASSKFVETEQFF
. TRBJ1-6 . TRBV30 TGTGCCTTCCACCCTGGATCGGGTGGTTCACCCCTCCACTTT CAFHPGSGGSPLHF